Below are 6 T cell receptor beta chains sequenced from a single sample in a study of identical twins. TCRdb analysed the 5' RACE reads with MiXCR anew, one entry per CDR3 protein. This sample has roughly 700,000 distinct CDR3 sequences, with around 8.3% found just once. The same data also went into a second study, on yellow fever vaccine responses in identical twins.

Sequencing was performed on PBMCs. These receptors were obtained from a young woman in good health.

This clonotype was counted a few times. The rearrangement uses TRBV29-1 and TRBJ2-3; a weak D match, TRBD2 (5 bases). V was pared by 4 bases and J by 4 bases, with 12 bases between. From germline, CDR1 is SQVTM and CDR2 ANQGSEA. The CDR3 covers 13 residues. This CDR3 reads CSVARGRADTQYF. CDR3 sequence (DNA): TGCAGCGTTGCCCGAGGGCGGGCAGATACGCAGTATTTT.

The rearrangement uses TRBV6-4 and TRBJ2-1; D is ambiguous. The CDR3 has 12 residues. V gave up 3 bases and J gave up 10 bases, with 10 bases separating them. CDR1 and CDR2 from the germline V gene are MRHNA and SNTAGT. CDR3 amino acids: CASSESRTEQFF. DNA for the CDR3: TGTGCCAGCAGTGAAAGCCGCACAGAGCAGTTCTTC.

V usage is TRBV29-1 and J usage is TRBJ2-1; D is perhaps TRBD2 (6 bases). Germline V gene data show CDR1 as SQVTM and CDR2 as ANQGSEA. The V end was cut by 0 bases, the J end by 0 bases, with 12 bases between. The CDR3 length is 16 residues. Here the CDR3 DNA reads TGCAGCGTTGAAGACAGGACTATGAGCTCCTACAATGAGCAGTTCTTC. As protein: CSVEDRTMSSYNEQFF.

At least ten counts were recorded for this clonotype. The V call is TRBV15, the J call TRBJ2-3; 7 bases align to TRBD1. The V and J ends lost 4 bases and 1 base, in that order; junction bases with no gene match: 8. CDR1 is LNHNV and CDR2 is YYDKDF in the germline V gene (reference sequence). This CDR3 spans 16 amino acids. The CDR3 DNA reads TGTGCCACCAGCAAAAACAGGGGCGCTGGCACAGATACGCAGTATTTT. Protein: CATSKNRGAGTDTQYF.

This clonotype was counted ten times or more. V and J are TRBV15 and TRBJ1-1, with TRBD1 as a possible D gene (6 bases). From germline, CDR1 is LNHNV and CDR2 YYDKDF (reference sequence). The CDR3 is made up of 14 amino acids. The V gene lost 1 base and the J gene lost 4 bases, with 10 bases spanning the gap. Written as DNA, the CDR3 is TGTGCCACCAGCAGAGTAGGGGACACCACTGAAGCTTTCTTT. As protein: CATSRVGDTTEAFF.

The gene calls are TRBV7-8 and TRBJ2-1; D is perhaps TRBD2 (5 bases). The germline V gene has CDR1 SGHVS and CDR2 FQNEAQ. Trimming cost V 0 bases and J 10 bases, with 10 bases left between them. The CDR3 runs to 13 residues. The CDR3 spells CASSLAEVAEQFF. The CDR3 DNA reads TGTGCCAGCAGCTTAGCGGAGGTCGCGGAGCAGTTCTTC.